What follows are 28 T cell receptor beta chains derived from one specimen sequenced in a study of CXCR3-negative and CXCR3-positive naive CD8 T cells. UMI-labeled 5' RACE TRB cDNA libraries were prepared from the cells. One entry per CDR3 protein, without DNA, is what TCRdb gives after re-calling the 5' RACE reads. The sample totals some 22,000 distinct CDR3 sequences; its top ten clones hold around a fifth. The material sequenced was memory CD8+ T cells from blood. The receptors originated from a human donor in good health. Some clones in this sample may be carry-over from other donors' samples.

This chain uses TRBV20-1 with TRBJ2-1. Germline V gene data show CDR1 as DFQATT and CDR2 as SNEGSKA (reference sequence). The CDR3 covers 13 residues. The CDR3 here is CSARVLVGNEQFF.

The gene calls are TRBV7-2 and TRBJ2-3; the TCRdb D gene call, TRBD2, has no DNA to confirm it. This CDR3 spans 16 amino acids. Germline lookup yields CDR1 SGHTA and CDR2 FQGNSA. The CDR3 region is CASSLVPAGGTDTQYF.

The chain carries TRBV28 and TRBJ2-1; the D call from TCRdb, TRBD1, cannot be confirmed without DNA. The CDR3 extends over 13 amino acids. Germline CDR1 reads MDHEN; CDR2 reads SYDVKM. The CDR3 sequence: CASSTHRGDEQFF.

The V call is TRBV13, the J call TRBJ2-5. Germline lookup yields CDR1 PRHDT and CDR2 FYEKMQ (reference sequence). This CDR3 comprises 13 residues. The CDR3 loop is CASSLYGQETQYF.

The chain carries TRBV6-5 and TRBJ2-6. The germline V gene encodes CDR1 MNHEY and CDR2 SVGAGI. This CDR3 has 16 residues. The chain's CDR3 is CASSYAQGSGANVLTF.

The chain has TRBV4-3 and TRBJ2-3. CDR1 and CDR2 from the germline V gene are LGHNA and YSLEER. The CDR3 sequence is 12 residues long. The CDR3 loop is CASSQDTGTQYF.

The chain joins TRBV7-8 to TRBJ2-7; checking the TCRdb D call of TRBD1 is not possible without DNA. Germline V lookup: CDR1 SGHVS, CDR2 FQNEAQ. The CDR3 is made up of 16 amino acids. CDR3: CASSPGTGKLSYEQYF.

The chain joins TRBV30 to TRBJ2-2. The CDR3 is 13 amino acids. The V gene's germline CDR1 is GTSNPN and CDR2 SVGIG (reference sequence). The CDR3 is CAWSVNLPGELFF.

The V call is TRBV7-6, the J call TRBJ2-3; TCRdb returns TRBD1, unconfirmable since there is no DNA. The CDR3 loop spans 16 amino acids. Looked up from germline, CDR1 is SGHVS and CDR2 is FNYEAQ. The CDR3 loop is CASSLSLGQGVKKQYF.

Measured by frequency, this clonotype is medium-sized. The CDR3 sequence is CSGQAEGDTGELFF. The chain carries TRBV29-1 and TRBJ2-2; TCRdb's D call, TRBD2, is unchecked because there is no DNA. The germline gives CDR1 SQVTM, CDR2 ANQGSEA. The CDR3 sequence is 14 residues long.

The chain recombines TRBV15 with TRBJ2-3; TCRdb indicates TRBD2, and absent DNA this call remains unverified. The germline CDR1 and CDR2 sequences are LNHNV and YYDKDF (reference sequence). The CDR3 runs 15 residues. CDR3 loop: CATSQSGGGSDTQYF.

The V call is TRBV20-1, the J call TRBJ2-1; TCRdb's D call, TRBD2, is unchecked because there is no DNA. Germline CDR1 reads DFQATT; CDR2 reads SNEGSKA (reference sequence). This CDR3 comprises 14 residues. The CDR3 protein is CSAKDWSSYNEQFF.

The V and J genes are TRBV6-5 and TRBJ1-2. CDR3 size: 13 residues. CDR1 MNHEY and CDR2 SVGAGI come from the germline V gene. The CDR3 sequence: CASSRVGNYGYTF.

The chain joins TRBV9 to TRBJ2-1; lacking DNA, the TRBD1 call made by TCRdb goes unchecked. The CDR3 consists of 15 residues. From germline, CDR1 is SGDLS and CDR2 YYNGEE. The CDR3 is CASSDGRGGYNEQFF.

The chain joins TRBV6-5 to TRBJ2-6; checking the TCRdb D call of TRBD1 is not possible without DNA. This CDR3 region has 19 residues. Per the germline V gene, CDR1 is MNHEY and CDR2 is SVGAGI. CDR3 residues: CASSYSGSAGGTGANVLTF.

The chain combines TRBV7-9 with TRBJ1-3; with no DNA, the TCRdb D assignment of TRBD1 cannot be verified. This CDR3 has 15 amino acids. Germline V gives CDR1 SEHNR, CDR2 FQNEAQ (reference sequence). The CDR3 is CASTPGEGDGNTIYF.

This rearrangement joins TRBV28 to TRBJ2-2. Germline assignment: CDR1 MDHEN and CDR2 SYDVKM. The CDR3 runs 12 residues. This CDR3 is CASSLATQELFF.

The genes are TRBV6-2 or TRBV6-3 and TRBJ2-1; the TCRdb D gene call, TRBD1, has no DNA to confirm it. This CDR3 is 12 amino acids long. CDR1 and CDR2 from the germline V gene are MNHEY and SVGEGT. CDR3: CASSQGVYEQFF.

J is TRBJ2-7 and V is TRBV11-2; TCRdb's D call of TRBD1 is untestable without DNA. This CDR3 is built from 15 residues. In germline, CDR1 is SGHAT, CDR2 FQNNGV. The CDR3 spells CASSLAGGELYEQYF.

The chain is built from TRBV7-9 and TRBJ2-7. The V gene's germline CDR1 is SEHNR and CDR2 FQNEAQ (reference sequence). The CDR3 covers 13 residues. The CDR3 is CASSLTGPYEQYF.

This rearrangement joins TRBV14 to TRBJ1-5; there is no DNA to check the TCRdb D call of TRBD1. Per germline, CDR1 SGHDN and CDR2 FVKESK. The CDR3 loop spans 15 amino acids. The CDR3 sequence: CASSEGADSNQPQHF.

CDR3 sequence: CSVWQGEDTQYF. The chain has TRBV29-1 and TRBJ2-3; with no DNA, the TCRdb D assignment of TRBD1 cannot be verified. CDR1 and CDR2 (germline): SQVTM, ANQGSEA. The CDR3 is 12 residues long.

This clonotype shows up as medium-sized by frequency. The CDR3 loop is CASSFSGTSGRSTSYEQYF. This sequence joins TRBV28 and TRBJ2-7; TCRdb names TRBD2, which stays unverified in the absence of DNA. CDR1 MDHEN and CDR2 SYDVKM come from the germline V gene. The CDR3 covers 19 residues.

This sequence joins TRBV7-3 and TRBJ2-4; TCRdb's assignment of TRBD1 cannot be checked, as there is no DNA. The CDR3 length is 15 residues. In germline, CDR1 is SGHTA, CDR2 FQGTGA. CDR3 loop: CASSLQGVDKNIQYF.

The J gene is TRBJ2-7, the V gene TRBV10-3. The CDR3 is 12 amino acids. Per the germline V gene, CDR1 is ENHRY and CDR2 is SYGVKD. CDR3: CAIMAENYEQYF.

This chain joins TRBV29-1 and TRBJ1-2; with no DNA, the TCRdb D assignment of TRBD1 cannot be verified. This CDR3 spans 13 amino acids. From germline, CDR1 is SQVTM and CDR2 ANQGSEA. The CDR3 sequence is CSVDRGLIYGYTF.

The chain links TRBV6-5 to TRBJ2-1. Germline loops: CDR1 MNHEY, CDR2 SVGAGI. The CDR3 contains 13 residues. The CDR3 spells CASSYFRVGEQFF.

This chain uses TRBV6-6 with TRBJ2-1; TCRdb proposes TRBD2, but this gene call is untestable without DNA. Germline V gene lookup returns CDR1 MNHNY and CDR2 SVGAGI (reference sequence). CDR3 size: 16 residues. The CDR3: CASSYSLAENYNEQFF.